The clone carrying this T cell receptor (beta chain) was counted at least ten times. Its antigen remains unknown. These data are taken from a study of T-cell reconstitution after alpha-beta-depleted transplantation in children. Study-level results: Roughly two months post-transplant, alpha-beta T cells reportedly originated from several hundred graft clones that had expanded. The origin of high day-60 TCRbeta diversity in some patients lay in surviving recipient T cells and thymic progenitors. Fresh T-cell production supplied most of the T-cell counts and diversity seen one year after transplant.

Unique molecular identifiers were incorporated when the TCRbeta library was constructed. TCRdb called the PCR reads again in MiXCR, with one record for every CDR3 protein. The repertoire includes 400,000 to 450,000 distinct CDR3 sequences, roughly 43% of them detected once, and roughly 27% sits in the top ten. CDR3 size: 12 residues. CDR1 is SGHAT, CDR2 FQNNGV, per germline. The ends were cut back, 4 bases at V and 9 bases at J, with 10 bases in the middle. The chain employs TRBV11-2 and TRBJ2-1; no definite D call. Sequenced material: PBMCs, taken before TCRalphabeta/CD19-depleted stem cell transplant. The clonotype was recovered from a girl aged 2 to 10 with aplastic anemia, due to receive a stem cell transplant. Written as DNA, the CDR3 is TGTGCCAGCAGCTCACAGATGGGTGAGCAGTTCTTC. It is translated as CASSSQMGEQFF. Looking up the rest from reference TRBV11-2 and TRBJ2-1 gives the full variable domain: EAGVAQSPRYKIIEKRQSVAFWCNPISGHATLYWYQQILGQGPKLLIQFQNNGVVDDSQLPKDRFSAERLKGVDSTLKIQPAKLEDSAVYLCASSSQMGEQFFGPGTRLTVL.